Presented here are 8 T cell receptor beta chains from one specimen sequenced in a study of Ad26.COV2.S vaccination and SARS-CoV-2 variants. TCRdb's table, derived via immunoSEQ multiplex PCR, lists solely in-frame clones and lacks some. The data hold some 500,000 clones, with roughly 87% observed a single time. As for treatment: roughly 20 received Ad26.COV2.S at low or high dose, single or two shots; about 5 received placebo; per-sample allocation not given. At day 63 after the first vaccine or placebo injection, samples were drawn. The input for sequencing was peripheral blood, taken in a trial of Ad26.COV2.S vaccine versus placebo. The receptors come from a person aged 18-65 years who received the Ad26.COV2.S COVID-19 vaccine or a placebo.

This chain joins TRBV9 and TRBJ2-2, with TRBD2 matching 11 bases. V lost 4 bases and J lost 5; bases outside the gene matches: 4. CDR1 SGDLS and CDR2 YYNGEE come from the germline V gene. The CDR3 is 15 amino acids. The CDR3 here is CASSISGGATGELFF. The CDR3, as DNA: TGTGCCAGCAGCATTAGCGGGGGGGCGACCGGGGAGCTGTTTTTT.

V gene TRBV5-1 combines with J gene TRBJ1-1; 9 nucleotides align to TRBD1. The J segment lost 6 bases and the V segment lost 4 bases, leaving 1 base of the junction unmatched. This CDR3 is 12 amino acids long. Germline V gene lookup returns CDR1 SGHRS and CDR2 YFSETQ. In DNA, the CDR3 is TGCGCCAGCAGCGGACAGGGGTCTGAAGCTTTCTTT. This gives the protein CASSGQGSEAFF.

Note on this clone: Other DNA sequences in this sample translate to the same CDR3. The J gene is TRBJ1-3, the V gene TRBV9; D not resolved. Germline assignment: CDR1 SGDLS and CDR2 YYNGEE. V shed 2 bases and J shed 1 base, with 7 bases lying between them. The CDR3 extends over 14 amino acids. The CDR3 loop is CASSVDYSGNTIYF. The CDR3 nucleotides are TGTGCCAGCAGCGTGGACTATTCTGGAAACACCATATATTTT.

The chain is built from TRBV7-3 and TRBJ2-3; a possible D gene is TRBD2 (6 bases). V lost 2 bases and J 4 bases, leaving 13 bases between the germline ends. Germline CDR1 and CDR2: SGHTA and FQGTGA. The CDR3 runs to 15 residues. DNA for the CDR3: TGTGCCAGCAGCTTATCGGTCGGGAGAGCAGATACGCAGTATTTT. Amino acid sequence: CASSLSVGRADTQYF.

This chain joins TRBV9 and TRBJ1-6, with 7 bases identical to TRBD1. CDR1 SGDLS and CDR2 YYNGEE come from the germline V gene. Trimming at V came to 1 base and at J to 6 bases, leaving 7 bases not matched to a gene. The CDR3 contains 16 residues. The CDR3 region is CASSVFPGGGNSPLHF. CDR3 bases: TGTGCCAGCAGCGTATTCCCAGGGGGAGGTAATTCACCCCTCCACTTT.

The CDR3 protein is CASSRGYNEQFF. The CDR3 DNA reads as TGTGCCAGCAGCAGGGGCTACAATGAGCAGTTCTTC. The chain uses TRBV7-3 and TRBJ2-1; D might be TRBD1 (5 bases). This CDR3 spans 12 amino acids. Per germline, CDR1 SGHTA and CDR2 FQGTGA. The germline V and J ends were trimmed by 5 bases and 3 bases, with 5 bases remaining between them.

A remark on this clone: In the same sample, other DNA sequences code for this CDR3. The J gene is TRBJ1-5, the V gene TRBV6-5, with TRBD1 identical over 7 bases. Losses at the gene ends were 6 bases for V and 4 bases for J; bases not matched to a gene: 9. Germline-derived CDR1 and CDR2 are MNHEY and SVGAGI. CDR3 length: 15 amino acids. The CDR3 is CASRPNRGSNQPQHF. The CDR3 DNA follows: TGTGCCAGCAGGCCGAACAGGGGTAGTAATCAGCCCCAGCATTTT.

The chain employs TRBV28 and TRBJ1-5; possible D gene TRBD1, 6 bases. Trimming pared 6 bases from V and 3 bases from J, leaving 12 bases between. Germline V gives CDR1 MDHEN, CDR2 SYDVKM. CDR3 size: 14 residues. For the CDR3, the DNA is TGTGCCAGCAGCCTCAGGGGCCCCAATCAGCCCCAGCATTTT. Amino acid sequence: CASSLRGPNQPQHF.